This T cell receptor (beta chain) was obtained from a study of vaccination and CD4 T cells after COVID-19. Study background: In the convalescent cohort, there were six males and four females, two of them Hispanic.

In regard to this clonotype: Its antigen is unknown.

V was shortened by 4 bases and J by 0 bases, with 13 bases between the two germline ends. The CDR3 length is 16 residues. The germline gives CDR1 MNHNS, CDR2 SASEGT. The treatment is: roughly nine-day PBMC culture with coronavirus spike peptide pools or control peptides (ViraFEST assay). In the ViraFEST assay, peptide-pool expansion preceded TCR sequencing of expanded clonotypes. With the Oncomine TCR Beta short-read assay, DNA from cultured CD4+ T cells was sequenced. The template was genomic DNA from cultured CD4+ T cells. TCRdb re-called the PCR reads with MiXCR, one entry per CDR3 protein. The data show 20,000 to 30,000 distinct CDR3 sequences, around two thirds seen once. Study outcomes and limitations: Analysis of convalescent patients found that 304 of 307 vaccine-specific clones were spike mono-reactive.

Sequencing was performed on CD4+ T cells from blood, cultured in vitro, taken after SARS-CoV-2 vaccination. The J gene is TRBJ2-1, the V gene TRBV6-1; D is possibly TRBD2 (6 bases). This clonotype was sampled from a human donor who received a COVID-19 vaccine. For the CDR3, the DNA is TGTGCCAGCAGTGGTACTAGCAAAAGCTCCTACAATGAGCAGTTCTTC. Protein: CASSGTSKSSYNEQFF.